This TCR beta chain appears in the sequencing data of a study of blood T cell repertoires in COVID-19 (dated by TCRdb to the early 2020s). Notes on the research overall: Samples from collaborators originated in the United States, Italy and Spain and spanned both the acute and convalescent phases of COVID-19. The prospective study material was composed of cDNA or gDNA derived from T cells, B-cell-depleted T cells, or PBMCs. Subjects who had been exposed to COVID-19, were actively infected with it, or had recovered from it provided the deeply sampled blood TCRbeta repertoires that made up the dataset. A freely available public database, intended as a resource for researchers studying the immune response to SARS-CoV-2, is where the repertoires were released. Samples came from the ongoing ImmuneRACE study (first 160 participants) plus 1,254 subjects from 6 global collaborators. Sample metadata almost always included a de-identified subject ID, COVID-19 status, age in years and sex. Where HLA class I and class II types were available, the types were taken from metadata supplied by the sample provider, not from assay-based typing.

Worth noting for this clone: Its antigen target is currently unknown. No much larger clone exists at a distance of one base, and base qualities are not known.

The investigation overall reported the following: Clinical and demographic metadata were provided uncurated, with the amount varying by source and participant.

Each collaborating institution followed its own protocols to collect whole blood in K2EDTA tubes. For TCRbeta analysis, collaborators shipped samples as frozen whole blood, isolated PBMCs, or DNA extracted from either of those sample types. As encoded in the germline V gene, CDR1 is SNHLY while CDR2 is FYNNEI. Trimming takes 11 bases off V and 8 bases off J; junction bases not matched to a gene: 9. Including the terminal cysteine and phenylalanine, the CDR3 comprises 13 residues. Left in the record is the CDR3 DNA by itself, 39 bases read in frame from the first base. TCRbeta CDR3 regions were amplified from genomic DNA using the immunoSEQ Assay, a bias-controlled multiplex PCR. Concerning the study's data processing: Nucleated cell counts per sample were estimated from amplification of reference gene primers within the assay. To quantify the absolute abundance of each unique TCRbeta CDR3 rearrangement, sequence reads were collapsed and filtered. Productive Simpson clonality was computed per sample as the square root of Simpson's diversity index over productive rearrangements. The source is immuneACCESS, and TCRdb retained only in-frame sequences with V and J called. Part of the clones is not carried over; for the studies checked, unresolved V genes explain less than half of this, and the remainder is unexplained. V and J calls plus clone size are reproduced from that table; the DNA served to infer D and trimming. The sample table contains roughly 25,000 clones; only one count was recorded for approximately 90% of them. The ten top clones hold approximately 2.9% of the sample.

The receptor was isolated from a human donor in a cohort sampled during active COVID-19. Material: peripheral blood. The chain links TRBV2 with TRBJ2-1; TRBD2 agrees with 10 junctional bases. The bases are TGTGCCCGACGGACTAGCGGTGCTGATGAGCAGTTCTTC. The resulting protein is CARRTSGADEQFF.